There are a few counts of the clone carrying this T cell receptor (beta chain). No antigen is known for it. This sample is drawn from a study of T cells after yellow fever vaccination. As for the study in general: Preparation used SMART-Seq v4 Ultra Low Input for the low-cell-number fractions.

MiXCR, applied by TCRdb to the 5' RACE reads, yields one record per CDR3 protein. Of some 600,000 distinct CDR3 sequences listed, about a sixth are singletons. Study outcomes and limitations: Abundant clonotypes (contaminants from the bulk population) could be present in FACS-sorted repertoires. After the booster, around 95% of CD4 and approximately 90% of CD8 primary-response clones were re-detected.

The input for sequencing was PBMCs, taken more than 4 days after the first yellow fever vaccination. The TCR was taken from a man between 18 and 35 years old who received the YFV17D yellow fever vaccine.

The CDR3, as DNA: TGTGCCAGCAGCCAAGAGCAAGGGGTCCTCTGGGGCTACACCTTC. This sequence encodes CASSQEQGVLWGYTF. This chain connects TRBV4-2 to TRBJ1-2, with a weak D call TRBD1 (5 bases). Germline V lookup: CDR1 LGHNA, CDR2 YNFKEQ. The CDR3 runs to 15 residues. The V gene lost 0 bases and the J gene lost 8 bases, with 16 bases spanning the gap.